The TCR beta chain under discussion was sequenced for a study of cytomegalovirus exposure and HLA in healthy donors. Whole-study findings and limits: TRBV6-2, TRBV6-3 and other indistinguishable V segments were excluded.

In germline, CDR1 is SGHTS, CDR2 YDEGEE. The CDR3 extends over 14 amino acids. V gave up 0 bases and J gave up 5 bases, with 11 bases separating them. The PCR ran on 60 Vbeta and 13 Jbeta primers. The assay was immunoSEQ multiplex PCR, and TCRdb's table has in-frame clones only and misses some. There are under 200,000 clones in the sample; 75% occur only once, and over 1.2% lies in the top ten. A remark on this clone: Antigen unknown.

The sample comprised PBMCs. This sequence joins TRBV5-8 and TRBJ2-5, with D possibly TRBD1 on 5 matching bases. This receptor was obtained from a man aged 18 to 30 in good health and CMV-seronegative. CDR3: CASSLVDSVETQYF. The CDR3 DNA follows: TGTGCCAGCAGCTTGGTTGACAGTGTCGAGACCCAGTACTTC.